Given below is one T cell receptor (beta chain) in context. Its antigen is undetermined. This sample stems from a study of T cell responses to AZD1222 COVID-19 vaccine. Findings and limits, study-wide: Most donors were white British and more were female, and clonal diversity was possibly underestimated. Close to half of spike-specific TCRs reportedly recognize unmutated variant regions.

The table came from immunoSEQ multiplex PCR; TCRdb's copy has only in-frame clones and leaves some out. The top ten hold almost 5.5% of the sample, which has about 120,000 clones, about 89% seen once. The source is an adult in good health. Sequencing used peripheral blood, obtained on day 0 of AZD1222 vaccination.

CDR3 loop: CATSREAGNSPLHF. The CDR3 DNA follows: TGTGCCACCAGCAGAGAGGCCGGCAATTCACCCCTCCACTTT. The V and J genes are TRBV15 and TRBJ1-6; D not resolved. Germline V CDR1 and CDR2: LNHNV, YYDKDF (reference sequence). V was cut by 0 bases and J by 7 bases, with 7 bases left in between. The CDR3 totals 14 residues.